This passage covers 27 T cell receptor beta chains from one sample sequenced in a study of read filtering for tumor transcriptome and immune sequencing. This library used roughly 400 ng RNA and molecular barcoded adaptors spanning alpha/delta and beta/gamma chains. Via MiXCR, TCRdb re-called the reads, giving one row per CDR3 protein. The data show under 60,000 distinct CDR3 sequences, roughly 18% seen once. Source material: a population of CD138-negative cells sorted from bone marrow. The receptors derive from a donor at least 40 years old with multiple myeloma.

About this clonotype itself: This may be a read error: a much more frequent sequence differs by one nucleotide. This chain joins TRBV6-5 and TRBJ2-7; 11 nucleotides agree with TRBD2. The CDR3 totals 17 residues. In germline, CDR1 is MNHEY, CDR2 SVGAGI. The V segment lost 6 bases and the J segment 4 bases; nucleotides outside the gene matches: 14. CDR3 coding DNA: TGTGCCAGCAGGGGACCTGACAGCCTAGCGGGAGGTTACGAGCAGTACTTC. It specifies CASRGPDSLAGGYEQYF.

This clonotype was counted between two and nine times. The rearrangement uses TRBV3-1 and TRBJ1-5, with D unresolved. CDR1 LGHDT and CDR2 YNNKEL come from the germline V gene (reference sequence). V dropped 0 bases and J dropped 9 bases, with 15 bases sitting between them. The CDR3 contains 15 residues. This chain's CDR3 is CASSQDNGVKGPQHF. Written as DNA, the CDR3 is TGTGCCAGCAGCCAAGACAACGGGGTGAAGGGGCCCCAGCATTTT.

This clonotype rates as medium-sized (0.01 to 0.1%). The chain joins TRBV10-1 to TRBJ1-6; D is unresolved. Trimming left V 1 base short and J 10 bases short, with 11 bases between. The CDR3 has 14 residues. Germline V gene data show CDR1 as WNHNN and CDR2 as SYGVQD (reference sequence). This CDR3 is CASSEYGDRSPLHF. Written as DNA, the CDR3 is TGCGCCAGCAGTGAGTACGGCGACCGGTCACCCCTCCACTTT.

This clonotype was observed a few times. At one of its ends the junction is not consistent with the germline gene, which may arise from a read error. The chain employs TRBV20-1 and TRBJ2-2; the match to TRBD2 covers 12 bases. This CDR3 has 17 amino acids. Germline CDR1 is DFQATT and CDR2 is SNEGSKA (reference sequence). The CDR3 sequence is CSALRLAGDLNTGEPFF. In DNA, the CDR3 is TGCAGTGCTCTGAGACTAGCGGGAGACCTTAACACCGGGGAGCCGTTTTTT.

Ten or more counts support this clonotype. This sequence joins TRBV6-2 or TRBV6-3 and TRBJ1-5; D remains unclear. This CDR3 region has 13 residues. Looked up from germline, CDR1 is MNHEY and CDR2 is SVGEGT. Deletions cut 5 bases from V and 4 bases from J, with 9 bases between. CDR3 region: CASSPGGNQPQHF. CDR3 DNA: TGTGCCAGCAGTCCGGGAGGTAATCAGCCCCAGCATTTT.

The gene calls are TRBV6-5 and TRBJ2-3, with TRBD2 identical over 8 bases. The CDR3 is made up of 13 amino acids. Germline CDR1 and CDR2: MNHEY and SVGAGI. Trimming took 6 bases from V and 6 from J; bases not matched to a gene: 5. Written as DNA, the CDR3 is TGTGCCAGCAGCGGGAGGGCCGGGGATACGCAGTATTTT. This translates into CASSGRAGDTQYF.

This clonotype came up many times. The chain combines TRBV12-3 or TRBV12-4 with TRBJ2-1, with 12 nucleotides matching TRBD1. This CDR3 is 15 amino acids long. J lost 7 bases, V lost 5 bases, and 6 bases had no gene match. The CDR3 sequence: CASSPGTGGKNEQFF. CDR3 sequence (DNA): TGTGCCAGCAGTCCCGGGACAGGGGGCAAGAATGAGCAGTTCTTC.

V and J are TRBV12-3 or TRBV12-4 and TRBJ1-5; tentative D call: TRBD1 (5 bases). Trimming removed 3 bases from V and 6 bases from J, with 9 bases in between. This CDR3 is built from 13 residues. Here the CDR3 reads CASSFWGGQPQHF. As DNA, the CDR3 is TGTGCCAGCAGTTTCTGGGGGGGTCAGCCCCAGCATTTT.

This clonotype was seen repeatedly, ten times or more. The gene calls are TRBV20-1 and TRBJ2-7; D may correspond to TRBD1 or TRBD2 (5 bases each). The V and J ends lost 5 bases and 4 bases respectively, with 21 bases between them. The CDR3 runs to 15 residues. Per germline, CDR1 DFQATT and CDR2 SNEGSKA (reference sequence). The CDR3 DNA is TGCAGTGCTGGGGACGACCGGAAGGGATCGTACGAGCAGTACTTC. This translates into CSAGDDRKGSYEQYF.

Ten or more counts support this clonotype. The chain is built from TRBV19 and TRBJ1-5; D unresolved. CDR3 length equals 13 residues. V shed 4 bases and J shed 4 bases, with 8 bases lying between them. The germline V gene has CDR1 LNHDA and CDR2 SQIVND (reference sequence). CDR3 coding DNA: TGTGCCAGTAGTAAATCGAGGAATCAGCCCCAGCATTTT. Protein: CASSKSRNQPQHF.

This chain links TRBV5-1 with TRBJ2-1, with TRBD2 identical over 10 bases. With V trimmed by 4 bases and J by 4 bases, 8 bases remained unmatched. Per the germline V gene, CDR1 is SGHRS and CDR2 is YFSETQ. CDR3 length: 16 amino acids. The CDR3 nucleotides are TGCGCCAGCAGCGGGACTAGCGCCCGTCTTTACAATGAGCAGTTCTTC. As protein: CASSGTSARLYNEQFF. The full variable domain, its missing parts supplied by reference TRBV5-1 and TRBJ2-1, is KAGVTQTPRYLIKTRGQQVTLSCSPISGHRSVSWYQQTPGQGLQFLFEYFSETQRNKGNFPGRFSGRQFSNSRSEMNVSTLELGDSALYLCASSGTSARLYNEQFFGPGTRLTVL.

As concerns this clonotype: This sequence may be a read error, since a much larger clone differs from it by one base. This sequence joins TRBV15 and TRBJ1-5; D gene unclear. The CDR3 runs to 15 residues. Looked up from germline, CDR1 is LNHNV and CDR2 is YYDKDF (reference sequence). DNA for the CDR3: TGTGCCACCAGCCGCCGAGGAGGTAGCAATCAGCCCCCGCATTTT. This codes for CATSRRGGSNQPPHF.

This clonotype occurred many times. V is TRBV20-1 and J is TRBJ1-4; possible D gene TRBD1, 6 bases. This CDR3 has 16 residues. V lost 8 bases, J lost 4 bases, and 23 bases lay in between. Germline CDR1 reads DFQATT; CDR2 reads SNEGSKA (reference sequence). CDR3 protein: CSLSLWRGLDNEKLFF. In DNA, the CDR3 is TGCAGTCTAAGTCTATGGCGGGGGCTCGATAATGAAAAACTGTTTTTT.

The rearrangement links TRBV15 to TRBJ1-5, with 9 positions matching TRBD1. CDR1 LNHNV and CDR2 YYDKDF come from the germline V gene (reference sequence). This CDR3 has 16 residues. V trimming: 1 base; J trimming: 4 bases; junction bases outside the gene matches: 5. In DNA form, the CDR3 reads TGTGCCACCAGCAGAGCGACAGGGGGAATAAATCAGCCCCAGCATTTT. As protein: CATSRATGGINQPQHF.

This clonotype was picked up many times. The chain joins TRBV21-1 to TRBJ2-1; TRBD1 is taken as the D call from the table, unchecked against the DNA. TRBV21-1 is a listed pseudogene. The CDR3 has 16 amino acids. The CDR3 region is CASSHRDPRPPNEQFF. CDR3 nucleotide sequence: TGTGCCAGCAGCCACCGGGACCCTCGGCCCCCCAATGAGCAGTTCTTC.

This clonotype has a count of ten or more. The chain is built from TRBV4-1 and TRBJ2-1, with D perhaps TRBD1 (6 bases). CDR3 length: 14 amino acids. Trimming shortened V by 1 base and J by 6 bases, and 10 bases separated the two germline ends. Germline V CDR1 and CDR2: MGHRA, YSYEKL. CDR3 DNA sequence: TGCGCCAGCAGCCAAGGGGACACCCTCAATGAGCAGTTCTTC. Protein sequence: CASSQGDTLNEQFF.

Only one count was recorded for this clonotype. This sequence joins TRBV5-4 and TRBJ1-3, with a tentative D call TRBD1 (5 bases). The V gene's germline CDR1 is SGHNT and CDR2 YYREEE (reference sequence). Trimming took 1 base from V and 3 from J, leaving 11 bases between them. CDR3 length equals 15 residues. CDR3 in DNA: TGTGCCAGCAGCTTGAGGGGCGCTTATGGAAACACCATATATTTT. Translating gives CASSLRGAYGNTIYF.

Of note for this clonotype: A read error may be the cause here, since a much bigger clone is one base away. This chain joins TRBV9 and TRBJ2-1; 7 nucleotides align to TRBD2. Germline trimming cut 4 bases from V and 15 bases from J; bases unmatched to any gene: 22. CDR3 size: 16 residues. Germline V CDR1 and CDR2: SGDLS, YYNGEE. The CDR3 protein is CASSLKAGVAGGPLFF. DNA for the CDR3: TGTGCCAGCAGCCTTAAGGCGGGGGTTGCCGGAGGCCCCCTGTTCTTC.

The table lists this clonotype with many counts. This sequence joins TRBV7-6 and TRBJ2-2; D is undetermined. Germline values: CDR1 SGHVS, CDR2 FNYEAQ. The germline V and J ends were trimmed by 0 bases and 1 base, with 9 bases remaining between them. This CDR3 contains 16 residues. Here the CDR3 DNA reads TGTGCCAGCAGCTTAGCATTAGCAGTGAACACCGGGGAGCTGTTTTTT. Amino acids: CASSLALAVNTGELFF.

The sample holds many counts of this clonotype. The chain recombines TRBV7-9 with TRBJ2-1; D is undetermined. V lost 1 base and J lost 5, with 3 bases in between. The CDR3 runs to 12 residues. The germline V gene has CDR1 SEHNR and CDR2 FQNEAQ (reference sequence). CDR3 loop: CASSLGHNEQFF. The CDR3 bases are TGTGCCAGCAGCTTAGGACACAATGAGCAGTTCTTC.

This clonotype was seen at least ten times. The chain has TRBV28 and TRBJ1-1; maybe TRBD1 (6 bases). V lost 10 bases and J 4 bases, leaving 16 bases between the germline ends. CDR3 length: 13 amino acids. In germline, CDR1 is MDHEN, CDR2 SYDVKM. The CDR3 here is CATRRGGGTEAFF. The CDR3 region has the DNA TGTGCCACACGGAGGGGGGGGGGCACTGAAGCTTTCTTT.

The chain combines TRBV29-1 with TRBJ2-1; 7 bases match TRBD2. The germline CDR1 and CDR2 sequences are SQVTM and ANQGSEA. The CDR3 has 13 amino acids. Losses at the gene ends were 8 bases for V and 5 bases for J; bases not matched to a gene: 9. The CDR3 sequence: CSIPSGTHNEQFF. The CDR3 DNA reads as TGCAGCATTCCTAGCGGAACCCACAATGAGCAGTTCTTC.

The J gene is TRBJ1-1, the V gene TRBV5-1, with a possible D match to TRBD1 (6 bases). V lost 4 bases and J 6 bases, leaving 19 bases between the germline ends. This CDR3 has 15 amino acids. CDR1 is SGHRS, CDR2 YFSETQ, per germline. The CDR3 region is CASSPRAAGEAEAFF. Here the CDR3 DNA reads TGCGCCAGCAGCCCCCGTGCAGCAGGGGAGGCTGAAGCTTTCTTT.

This clonotype was recorded at least ten times. The V call is TRBV10-2, the J call TRBJ1-1, with D tentatively TRBD1 (6 bases). CDR3 length: 13 residues. The germline V gene encodes CDR1 WSHSY and CDR2 SAAADI. Trimming pared 5 bases from V and 1 base from J, leaving 8 bases between. The CDR3 is CASSRTENTEAFF. The DNA for the CDR3 is TGCGCCAGCAGTAGGACAGAGAACACTGAAGCTTTCTTT.

Remarks on this clonotype: Just one base apart from a much larger clone, this may be a read error. Given the absence of the conserved phenylalanine or tryptophan at the CDR3 end, a read error is likely. The chain is built from TRBV6-6 and TRBJ2-3; D is unclear. The germline CDR1 and CDR2 sequences are MNHNY and SVGAGI (reference sequence). The CDR3 is 12 amino acids. V lost 5 bases to trimming and J lost 4 bases, with 7 bases between them. The CDR3 here is CASSPGADTQYL. As DNA, the CDR3 is TGTGCCAGCAGTCCAGGCGCAGATACGCAGTATCTT.

This clonotype showed up many times. The V call is TRBV20-1, the J call TRBJ2-7, with 9 bases aligning to TRBD1. The CDR3 is 15 amino acids. Trimming at V came to 1 base and at J to 6 bases, leaving 10 bases not matched to a gene. Germline assignment: CDR1 DFQATT and CDR2 SNEGSKA (reference sequence). The CDR3 reads CSARAPPRDRAEQYF. The CDR3 DNA sequence: TGCAGTGCTAGAGCGCCTCCCCGGGACAGGGCCGAGCAGTACTTC.

This clonotype appeared a few times. This sequence joins TRBV10-3 and TRBJ2-3; a possible D gene is TRBD2 (6 bases). The V end was cut by 2 bases, the J end by 2 bases, with 8 bases between. This CDR3 contains 14 residues. Germline V CDR1 and CDR2: ENHRY, SYGVKD. The CDR3 is CAISEGGNTDTQYF. CDR3 in DNA: TGTGCCATCAGTGAGGGGGGGAACACAGATACGCAGTATTTT.